Described below is a single TCR beta chain sequence and its context. The entry originates in a study of blood T cell repertoires in COVID-19. Across the whole study: Material from acute and convalescent COVID-19 was sourced from the United States, Italy and Spain. From T cells, B-cell-depleted T cells, or PBMCs came the material, which was cDNA or gDNA.

Sequencing used immunoSEQ multiplex PCR; TCRdb keeps in-frame clones, though not all of them. The repertoire holds hundreds of thousands of clones, around 89% seen once, with 0.9% to 1.2% in the top ten. V was pared by 3 bases and J by 8 bases, with 12 bases of the junction left unmatched. The CDR3 is 15 residues long. Germline values: CDR1 KGHSH, CDR2 LQKENI. This sequence was found in a man younger than 40 who had recovered from COVID-19. This sequence joins TRBV18 and TRBJ1-2, with TRBD1 matching 7 bases. The sample comprised PBMCs or T cells enriched from blood (not recorded which). The CDR3 DNA reads as TGTGCCAGCTCACCCCCCTCGACAGGGTCCTTGGGCTACACCTTC. As protein: CASSPPSTGSLGYTF.